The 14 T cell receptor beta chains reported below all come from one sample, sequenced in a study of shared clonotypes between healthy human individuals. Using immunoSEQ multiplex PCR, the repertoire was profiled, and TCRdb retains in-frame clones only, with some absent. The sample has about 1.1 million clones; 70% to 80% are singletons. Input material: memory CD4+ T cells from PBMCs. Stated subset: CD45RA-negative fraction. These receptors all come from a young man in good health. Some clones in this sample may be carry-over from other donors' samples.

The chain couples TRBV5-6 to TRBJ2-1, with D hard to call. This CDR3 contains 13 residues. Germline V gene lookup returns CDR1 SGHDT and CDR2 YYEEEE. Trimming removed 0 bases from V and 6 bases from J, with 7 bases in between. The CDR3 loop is CASSLGDLNEQFF. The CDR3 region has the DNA TGTGCCAGCAGCTTGGGCGACCTCAATGAGCAGTTCTTC.

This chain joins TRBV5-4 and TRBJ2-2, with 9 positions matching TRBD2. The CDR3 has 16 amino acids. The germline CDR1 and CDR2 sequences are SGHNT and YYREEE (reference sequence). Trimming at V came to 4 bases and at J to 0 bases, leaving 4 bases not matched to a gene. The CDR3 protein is CASSVGLAPNTGELFF. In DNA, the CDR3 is TGTGCCAGCAGCGTCGGACTAGCGCCGAACACCGGGGAGCTGTTTTTT.

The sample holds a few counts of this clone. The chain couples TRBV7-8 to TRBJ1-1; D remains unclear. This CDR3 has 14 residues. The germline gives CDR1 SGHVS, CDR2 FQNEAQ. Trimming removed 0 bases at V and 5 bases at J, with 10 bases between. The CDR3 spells CASSLAITRTEAFF. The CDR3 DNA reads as TGTGCCAGCAGCTTAGCGATCACGCGGACTGAAGCTTTCTTT.

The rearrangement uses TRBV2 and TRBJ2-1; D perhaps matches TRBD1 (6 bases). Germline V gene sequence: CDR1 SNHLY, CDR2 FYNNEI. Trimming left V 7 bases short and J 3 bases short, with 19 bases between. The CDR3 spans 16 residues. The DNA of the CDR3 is TGTGCCAGCACCAAACTGAGGGGGAACGGCTACAATGAGCAGTTCTTC. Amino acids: CASTKLRGNGYNEQFF.

The CDR3 sequence: CASSTPSLNIQYF. The CDR3 coding sequence is TGTGCCAGCAGCACCCCGAGTCTAAACATTCAGTACTTC. This rearrangement joins TRBV9 to TRBJ2-4; unclear D gene. The V and J ends lost 4 bases and 6 bases respectively, with 11 bases between them. Germline-derived CDR1 and CDR2 are SGDLS and YYNGEE. The CDR3 is 13 amino acids.

The CDR3 nucleotides are TGCGCCAGCAGCCAAGATCTGCGGGCGGGCGGGAGTGAGCCAGATACGCAGTATTTT. Encoded protein: CASSQDLRAGGSEPDTQYF. V usage is TRBV4-1 and J usage is TRBJ2-3; TRBD2 aligns across 7 bases. V lost 0 bases and J lost 4; bases outside the gene matches: 16. This CDR3 has 19 residues. Germline values: CDR1 MGHRA, CDR2 YSYEKL.

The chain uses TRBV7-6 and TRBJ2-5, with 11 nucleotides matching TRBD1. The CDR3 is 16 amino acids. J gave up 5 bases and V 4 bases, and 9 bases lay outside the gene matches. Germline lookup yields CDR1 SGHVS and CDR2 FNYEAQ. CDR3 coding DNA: TGTGCCAGCAGCTCGGGGACAGGGGGACGTGTGGAGACCCAGTACTTC. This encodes CASSSGTGGRVETQYF.

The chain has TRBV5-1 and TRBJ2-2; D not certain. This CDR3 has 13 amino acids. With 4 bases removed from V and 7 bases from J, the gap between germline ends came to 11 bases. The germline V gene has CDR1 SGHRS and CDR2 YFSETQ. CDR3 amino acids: CASSPVGHGELFF. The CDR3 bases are TGCGCCAGCAGCCCGGTTGGGCACGGGGAGCTGTTTTTT.

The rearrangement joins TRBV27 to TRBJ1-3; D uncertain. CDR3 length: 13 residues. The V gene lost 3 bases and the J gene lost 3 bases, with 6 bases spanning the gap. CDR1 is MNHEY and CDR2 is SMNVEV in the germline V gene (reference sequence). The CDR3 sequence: CASSFQYGNTIYF. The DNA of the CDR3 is TGTGCCAGCAGTTTCCAATATGGAAACACCATATATTTT.

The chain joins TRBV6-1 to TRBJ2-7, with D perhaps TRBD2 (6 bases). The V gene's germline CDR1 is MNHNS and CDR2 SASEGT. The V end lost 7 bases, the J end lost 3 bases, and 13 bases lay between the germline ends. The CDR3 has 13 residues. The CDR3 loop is CASISGDFYEQYF. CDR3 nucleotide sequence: TGTGCCAGCATTTCTGGGGACTTCTACGAGCAGTACTTC.

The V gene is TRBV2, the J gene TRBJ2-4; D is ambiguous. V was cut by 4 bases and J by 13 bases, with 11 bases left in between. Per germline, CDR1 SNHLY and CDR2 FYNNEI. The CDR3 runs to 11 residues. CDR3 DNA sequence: TGTGCCAGCAGTGTCAGTGGCTCACAGTACTTC. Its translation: CASSVSGSQYF.

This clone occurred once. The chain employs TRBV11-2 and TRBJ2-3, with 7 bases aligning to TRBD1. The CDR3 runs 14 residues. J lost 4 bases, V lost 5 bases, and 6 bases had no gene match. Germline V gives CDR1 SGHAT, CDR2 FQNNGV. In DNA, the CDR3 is TGTGCCAGCAGCAAACAGGGGCGGGCAGATACGCAGTATTTT. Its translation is CASSKQGRADTQYF.

CDR3 nucleotide sequence: TGTGCCAGCAGTGATCCATCCTACGAGCAGTACTTC. Protein: CASSDPSYEQYF. The chain recombines TRBV6-1 with TRBJ2-7; D gene ambiguous. Trimming left V 3 bases short and J 1 base short, with 4 bases between. The CDR3 length is 12 residues. CDR1 is MNHNS, CDR2 SASEGT, per germline.

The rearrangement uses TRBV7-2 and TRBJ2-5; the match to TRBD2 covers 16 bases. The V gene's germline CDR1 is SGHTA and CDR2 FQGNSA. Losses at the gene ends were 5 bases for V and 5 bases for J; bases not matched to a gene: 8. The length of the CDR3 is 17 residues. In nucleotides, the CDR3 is TGTGCCAGCAGCCCGGGACTAGCGGGAGGGCCTTGGGAGACCCAGTACTTC. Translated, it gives CASSPGLAGGPWETQYF.